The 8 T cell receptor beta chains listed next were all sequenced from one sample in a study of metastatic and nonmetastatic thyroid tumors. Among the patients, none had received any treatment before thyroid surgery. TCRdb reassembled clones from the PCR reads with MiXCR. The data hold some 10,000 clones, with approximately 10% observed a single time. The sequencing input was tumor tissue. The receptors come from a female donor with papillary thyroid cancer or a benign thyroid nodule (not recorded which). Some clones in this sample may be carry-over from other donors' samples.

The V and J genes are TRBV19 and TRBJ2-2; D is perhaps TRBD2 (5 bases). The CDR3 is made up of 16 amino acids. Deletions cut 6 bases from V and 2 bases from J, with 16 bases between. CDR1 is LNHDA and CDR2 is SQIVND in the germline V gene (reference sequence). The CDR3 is CASRTIGIANTGELFF. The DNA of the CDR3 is TGTGCCAGTAGGACTATCGGGATCGCTAACACCGGGGAGCTGTTTTTT.

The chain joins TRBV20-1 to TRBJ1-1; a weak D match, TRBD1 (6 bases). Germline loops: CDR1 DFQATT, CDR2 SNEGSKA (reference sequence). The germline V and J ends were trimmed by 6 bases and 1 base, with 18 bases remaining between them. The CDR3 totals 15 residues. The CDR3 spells CSAPAGTGRNTEAFF. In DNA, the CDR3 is TGCAGTGCCCCCGCCGGTACAGGGAGGAACACTGAAGCTTTCTTT.

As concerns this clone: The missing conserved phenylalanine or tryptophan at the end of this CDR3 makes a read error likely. The CDR3 DNA follows: TGTGCCAGCAGCCTTGCGGCTAGCGGCCAAGAGACCCAGTACTCC. Its protein is CASSLAASGQETQYS. The chain uses TRBV7-2 and TRBJ2-5; 7 positions agree with TRBD2. V lost 5 bases and J lost 1; bases outside the gene matches: 7. Germline V gene lookup returns CDR1 SGHTA and CDR2 FQGNSA. The CDR3 is made up of 15 amino acids.

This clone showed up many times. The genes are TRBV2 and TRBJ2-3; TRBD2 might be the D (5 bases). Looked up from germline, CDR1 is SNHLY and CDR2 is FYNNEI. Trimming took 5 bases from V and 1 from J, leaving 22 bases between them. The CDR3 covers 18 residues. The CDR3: CASSREGFGLPGTDTQYF. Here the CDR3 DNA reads TGTGCCAGCAGTCGTGAGGGTTTTGGACTCCCTGGCACAGATACGCAGTATTTT. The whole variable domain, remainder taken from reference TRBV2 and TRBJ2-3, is EPEVTQTPSHQVTQMGQEVILRCVPISNHLYFYWYRQILGQKVEFLVSFYNNEISEKSEIFDDQFSVERPDGSNFTLKIRSTKLEDSAMYFCASSREGFGLPGTDTQYFGPGTRLTVL.

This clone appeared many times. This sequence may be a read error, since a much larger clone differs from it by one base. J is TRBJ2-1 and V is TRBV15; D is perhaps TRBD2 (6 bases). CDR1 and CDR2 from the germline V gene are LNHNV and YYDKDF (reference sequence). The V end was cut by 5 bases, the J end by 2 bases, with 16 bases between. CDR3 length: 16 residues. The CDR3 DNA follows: TGTGCCACCAGCGGTGGGAAGGAGGGACCCTACAATGAGCAGTTCTTC. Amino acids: CATSGGKEGPYNEQFF.

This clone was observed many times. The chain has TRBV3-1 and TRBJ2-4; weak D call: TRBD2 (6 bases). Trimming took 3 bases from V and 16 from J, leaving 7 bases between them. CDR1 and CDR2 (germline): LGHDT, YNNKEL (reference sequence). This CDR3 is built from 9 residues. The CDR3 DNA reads TGTGCCAGCAGCCAGGGGACTTACTTC. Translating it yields CASSQGTYF. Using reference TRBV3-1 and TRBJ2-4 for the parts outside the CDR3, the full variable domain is DTAVSQTPKYLVTQMGNDKSIKCEQNLGHDTMYWYKQDSKKFLKIMFSYNNKELIINETVPNRFSPKSPDKAHLNLHINSLELGDSAVYFCASSQGTYFGAGTRLSVL.

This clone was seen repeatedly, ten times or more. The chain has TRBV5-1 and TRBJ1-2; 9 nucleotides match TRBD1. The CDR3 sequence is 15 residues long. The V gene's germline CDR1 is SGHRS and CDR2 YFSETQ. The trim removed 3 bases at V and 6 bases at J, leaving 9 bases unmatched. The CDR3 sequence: CASSSRTGVVDGYTF. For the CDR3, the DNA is TGCGCCAGCAGCTCCAGGACAGGGGTAGTAGATGGCTACACCTTC.

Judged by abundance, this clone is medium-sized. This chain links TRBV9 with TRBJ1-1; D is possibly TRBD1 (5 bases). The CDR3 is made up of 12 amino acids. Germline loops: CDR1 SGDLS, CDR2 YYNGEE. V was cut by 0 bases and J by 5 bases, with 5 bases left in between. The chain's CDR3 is CASSVGGTEAFF. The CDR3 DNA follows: TGTGCCAGCAGCGTAGGGGGGACTGAAGCTTTCTTT.